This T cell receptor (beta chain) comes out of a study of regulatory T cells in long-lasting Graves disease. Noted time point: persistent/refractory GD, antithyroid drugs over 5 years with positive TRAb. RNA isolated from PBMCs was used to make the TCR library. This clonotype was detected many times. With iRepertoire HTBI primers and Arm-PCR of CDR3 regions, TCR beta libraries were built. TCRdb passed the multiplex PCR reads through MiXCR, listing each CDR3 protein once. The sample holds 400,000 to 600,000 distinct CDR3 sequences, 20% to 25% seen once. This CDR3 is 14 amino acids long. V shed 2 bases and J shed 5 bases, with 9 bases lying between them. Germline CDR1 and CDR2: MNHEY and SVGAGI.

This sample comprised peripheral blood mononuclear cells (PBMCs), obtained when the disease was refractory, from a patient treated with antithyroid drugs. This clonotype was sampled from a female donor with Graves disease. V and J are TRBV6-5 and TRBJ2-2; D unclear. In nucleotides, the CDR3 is TGTGCCAGCAGTTACAGCCCGGCAACCGGGGAGCTGTTTTTT. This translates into CASSYSPATGELFF.